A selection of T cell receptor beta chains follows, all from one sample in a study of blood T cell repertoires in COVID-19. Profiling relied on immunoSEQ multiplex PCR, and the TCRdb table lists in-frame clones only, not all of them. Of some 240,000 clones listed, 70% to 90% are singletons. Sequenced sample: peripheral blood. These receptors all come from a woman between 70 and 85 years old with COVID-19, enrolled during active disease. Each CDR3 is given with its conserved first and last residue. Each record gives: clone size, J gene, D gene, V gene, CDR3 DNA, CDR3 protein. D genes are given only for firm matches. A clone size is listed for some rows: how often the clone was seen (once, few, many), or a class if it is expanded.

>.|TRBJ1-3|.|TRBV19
TGTGCCAGTAGTATAGACATCTACTCTGGAAACACCATATATTTT
CASSIDIYSGNTIYF
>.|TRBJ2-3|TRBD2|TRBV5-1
TGCGCCAGCAGCTTGGATGGCGGGAGGGCCTCAGATACGCAGTATTTT
CASSLDGGRASDTQYF
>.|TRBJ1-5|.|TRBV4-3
TGCGCCAGCAGCCAAGATTTAATCCAGCCCCAGCATTTT
CASSQDLIQPQHF
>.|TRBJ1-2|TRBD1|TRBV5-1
TGCGCCAGCAGCTCACGTATTCCGGGACAGGGCAACTATGGCTACACCTTC
CASSSRIPGQGNYGYTF
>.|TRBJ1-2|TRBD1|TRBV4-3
TGCGCCAGCAGCCCGGGAACCACAGGCTCCAGGGGGGGCTACACCTTC
CASSPGTTGSRGGYTF
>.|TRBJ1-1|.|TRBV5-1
TGCGCCAGCAGCTTGCAGGGTTTGGACACTGAAGCTTTCTTT
CASSLQGLDTEAFF
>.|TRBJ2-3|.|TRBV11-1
TGTGCCAGCAGCTTAGCCGGGACAACTAACACAGATACGCAGTATTTT
CASSLAGTTNTDTQYF
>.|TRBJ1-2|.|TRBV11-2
TGTGCCAGCAGCTTCGGAGGGGACAACTATGGCTACACCTTC
CASSFGGDNYGYTF
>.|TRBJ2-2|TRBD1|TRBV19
TGTGCCAGTAGCACACGGACAGGGGAAGGCACCGGGGAGCTGTTTTTT
CASSTRTGEGTGELFF
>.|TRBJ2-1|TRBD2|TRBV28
TGTGCCAGCAGTTTATTTCTAGCGGGAGGAAAATACAATGAGCAGTTCTTC
CASSLFLAGGKYNEQFF
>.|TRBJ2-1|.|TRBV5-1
TGCGCCAGCAGCTTGGATCCGGCGGGCAATGAGCAGTTCTTC
CASSLDPAGNEQFF
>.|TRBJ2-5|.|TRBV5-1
TGCGCCAGCAGCTTTGGCCCTGGGGCTGAAGAGACCCAGTACTTC
CASSFGPGAEETQYF
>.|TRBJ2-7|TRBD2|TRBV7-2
TGTGCCAGCAGCTTTAGGACTAGCGGAAAGTTCTCCTACGAGCAGTACTTC
CASSFRTSGKFSYEQYF
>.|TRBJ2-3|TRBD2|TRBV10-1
TGCGCCAGCAGTCCTAGCGGGAGGAAAGATACGCAGTATTTT
CASSPSGRKDTQYF
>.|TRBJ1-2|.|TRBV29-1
TGCAGCGTTGAGCGTTCATCCGGCTACACCTTC
CSVERSSGYTF
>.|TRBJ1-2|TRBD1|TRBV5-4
TGTGCCAGCAGCTACAGTCCGATACCGGGACAGGGGGCGGTCACCTTC
CASSYSPIPGQGAVTF
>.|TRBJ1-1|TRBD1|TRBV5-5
TGTGCCAGCAGCTCCCGACAGGGAAACACTGAAGCTTTCTTT
CASSSRQGNTEAFF
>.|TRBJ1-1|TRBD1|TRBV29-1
TGCAGCGTTTGGGACAGGGGGAATACTGAAGCTTTCTTT
CSVWDRGNTEAFF
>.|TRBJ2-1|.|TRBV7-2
TGTGCCAGCAGCTCGGGGGGCGGGAGAATTCAGTTCTTC
CASSSGGGRIQFF
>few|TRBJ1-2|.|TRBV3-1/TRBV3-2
TGTGCCAGCAGCCAAGACGGGGTTAACTATGGCTACACCTTC
CASSQDGVNYGYTF
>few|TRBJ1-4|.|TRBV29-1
TGCAGCGTTTCGTGGGGCGCAACTAATGAAAAACTGTTTTTT
CSVSWGATNEKLFF
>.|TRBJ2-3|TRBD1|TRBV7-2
TGTGCCAGCAGCCCTACGGGACAGGGGTTCACAGATACGCAGTATTTT
CASSPTGQGFTDTQYF
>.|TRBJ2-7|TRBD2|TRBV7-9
TGTGCCAGCAGCTTAGCGAGGACGGGGGGAGAGCAGTACTTC
CASSLARTGGEQYF
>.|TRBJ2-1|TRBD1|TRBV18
TGTGCCAGCTCACCAGACAGGGGTCTCGGCAATGAGCAGTTCTTC
CASSPDRGLGNEQFF
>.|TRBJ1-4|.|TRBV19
TGTGCCAGTAGTTACATTGGGCGGGAACTGTTTTTT
CASSYIGRELFF
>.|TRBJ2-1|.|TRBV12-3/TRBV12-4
TGTGCCAGCAGTCATCAAAACAATGAGCAGTTCTTC
CASSHQNNEQFF
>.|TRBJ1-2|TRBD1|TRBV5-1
TGCGCCAGCAGCTTGGGGGGACAGGGGTCTGGCTACACCTTC
CASSLGGQGSGYTF
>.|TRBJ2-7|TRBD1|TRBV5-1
TGCGCCAGCCGGGACAGGCTTTTTCCCTACGAGCAGTACTTC
CASRDRLFPYEQYF
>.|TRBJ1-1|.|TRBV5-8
TGTGCCAGCAGCTTGGAGGCAGGGCCGATGAACACTGAAGCTTTCTTT
CASSLEAGPMNTEAFF